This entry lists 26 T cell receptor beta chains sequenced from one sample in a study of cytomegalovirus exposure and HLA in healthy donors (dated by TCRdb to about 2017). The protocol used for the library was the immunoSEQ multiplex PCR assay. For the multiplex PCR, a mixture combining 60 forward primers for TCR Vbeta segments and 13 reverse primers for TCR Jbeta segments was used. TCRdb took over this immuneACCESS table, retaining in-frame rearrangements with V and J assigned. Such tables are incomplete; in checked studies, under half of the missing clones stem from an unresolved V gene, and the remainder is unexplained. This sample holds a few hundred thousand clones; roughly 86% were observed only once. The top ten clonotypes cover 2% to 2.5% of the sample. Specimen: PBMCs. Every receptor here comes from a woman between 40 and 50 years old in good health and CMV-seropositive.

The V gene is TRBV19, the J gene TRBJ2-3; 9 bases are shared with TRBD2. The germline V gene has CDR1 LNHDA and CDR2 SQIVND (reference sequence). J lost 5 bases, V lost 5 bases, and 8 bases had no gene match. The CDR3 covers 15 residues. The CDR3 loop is CASSGLAGVLDTQYF. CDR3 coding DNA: TGTGCCAGTAGTGGGTTAGCGGGAGTTCTAGATACGCAGTATTTT.

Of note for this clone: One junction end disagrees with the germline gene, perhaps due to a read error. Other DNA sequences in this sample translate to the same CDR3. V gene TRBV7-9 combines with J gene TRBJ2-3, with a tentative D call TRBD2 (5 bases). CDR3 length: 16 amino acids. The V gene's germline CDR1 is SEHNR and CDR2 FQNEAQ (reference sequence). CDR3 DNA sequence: TGCGCCAGCAGCTTAATGGGAGCTCGGGTCGTAGATACGCAGTATTTT. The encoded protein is CASSLMGARVVDTQYF.

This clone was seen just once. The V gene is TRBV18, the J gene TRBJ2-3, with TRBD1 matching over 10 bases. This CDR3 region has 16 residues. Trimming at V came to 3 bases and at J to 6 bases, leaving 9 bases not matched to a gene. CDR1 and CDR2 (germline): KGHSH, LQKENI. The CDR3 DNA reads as TGTGCCAGCTCACCCTTGGGACAGGGGTCCGGGGATACGCAGTATTTT. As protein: CASSPLGQGSGDTQYF.

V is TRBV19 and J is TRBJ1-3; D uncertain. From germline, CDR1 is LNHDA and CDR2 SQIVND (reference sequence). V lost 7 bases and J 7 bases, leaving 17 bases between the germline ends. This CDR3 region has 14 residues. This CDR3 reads CASKVSYDSNTIYF. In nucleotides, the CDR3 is TGTGCCAGTAAGGTGTCGTACGACTCCAACACCATATATTTT.

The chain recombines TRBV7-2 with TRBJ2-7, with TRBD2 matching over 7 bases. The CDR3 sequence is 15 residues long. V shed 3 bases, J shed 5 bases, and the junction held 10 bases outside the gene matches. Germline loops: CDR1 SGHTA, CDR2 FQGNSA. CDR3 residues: CASSFGGSGINEQYF. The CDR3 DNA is TGTGCCAGCAGCTTCGGGGGGAGCGGGATCAACGAGCAGTACTTC.

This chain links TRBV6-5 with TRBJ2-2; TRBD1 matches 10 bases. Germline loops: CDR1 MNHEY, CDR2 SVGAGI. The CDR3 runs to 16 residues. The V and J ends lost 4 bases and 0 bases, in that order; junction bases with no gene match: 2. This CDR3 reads CASSWTGGSNTGELFF. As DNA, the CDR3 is TGTGCCAGCAGTTGGACAGGGGGTTCGAACACCGGGGAGCTGTTTTTT.

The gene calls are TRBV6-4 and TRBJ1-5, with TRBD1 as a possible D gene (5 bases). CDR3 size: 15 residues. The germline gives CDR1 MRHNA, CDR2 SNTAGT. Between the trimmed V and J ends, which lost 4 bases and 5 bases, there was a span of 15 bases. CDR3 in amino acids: CASSGLTRGDQPQHF. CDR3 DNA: TGTGCCAGCAGTGGCCTGACAAGGGGCGATCAGCCCCAGCATTTT.

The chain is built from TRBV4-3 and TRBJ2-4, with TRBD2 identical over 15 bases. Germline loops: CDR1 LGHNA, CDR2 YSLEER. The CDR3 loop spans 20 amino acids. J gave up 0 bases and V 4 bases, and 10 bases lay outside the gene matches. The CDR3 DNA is TGCGCCAGCAGCCTAGATTGGGAGGGACTAGCGGGAGGAGCCAAAAACATTCAGTACTTC. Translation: CASSLDWEGLAGGAKNIQYF.

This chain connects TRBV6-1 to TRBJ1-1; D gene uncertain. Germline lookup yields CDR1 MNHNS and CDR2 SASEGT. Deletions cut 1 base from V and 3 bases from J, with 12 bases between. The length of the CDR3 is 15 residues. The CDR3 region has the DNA TGTGCCAGCAGTGAAGGATACGGGATCCACACTGAAGCTTTCTTT. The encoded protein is CASSEGYGIHTEAFF.

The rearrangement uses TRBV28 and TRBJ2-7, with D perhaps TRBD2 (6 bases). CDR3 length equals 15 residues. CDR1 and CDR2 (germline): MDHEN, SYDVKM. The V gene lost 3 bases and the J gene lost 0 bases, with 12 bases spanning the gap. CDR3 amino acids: CASSLMGGTSYEQYF. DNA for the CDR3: TGTGCCAGCAGTTTGATGGGCGGGACCTCCTACGAGCAGTACTTC.

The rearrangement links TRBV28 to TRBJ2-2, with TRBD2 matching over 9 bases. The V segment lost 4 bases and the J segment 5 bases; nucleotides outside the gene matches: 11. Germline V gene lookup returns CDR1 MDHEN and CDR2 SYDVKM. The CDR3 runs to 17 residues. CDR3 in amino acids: CASSSSRSGRRTGELFF. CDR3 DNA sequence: TGTGCCAGCAGTTCTTCACGTAGCGGGAGAAGGACCGGGGAGCTGTTTTTT.

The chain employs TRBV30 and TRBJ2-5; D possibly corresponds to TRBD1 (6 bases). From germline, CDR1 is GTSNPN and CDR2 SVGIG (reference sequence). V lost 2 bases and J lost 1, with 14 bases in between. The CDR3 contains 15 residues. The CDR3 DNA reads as TGTGCCTGGAGTCCCGGGACACCATTCCAAGAGACCCAGTACTTC. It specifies CAWSPGTPFQETQYF. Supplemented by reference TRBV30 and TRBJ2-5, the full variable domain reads SQTIHQWPATLVQPVGSPLSLECTVEGTSNPNLYWYRQAAGRGLQLLFYSVGIGQISSEVPQNLSASRPQDRQFILSSKKLLLSDSGFYLCAWSPGTPFQETQYFGPGTRLLVL.

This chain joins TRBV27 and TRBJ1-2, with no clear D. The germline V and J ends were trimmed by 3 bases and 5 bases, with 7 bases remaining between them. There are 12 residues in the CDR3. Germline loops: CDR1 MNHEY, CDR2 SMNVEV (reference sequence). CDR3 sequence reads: CASSFGGYGYTF. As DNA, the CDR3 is TGTGCCAGCAGTTTCGGAGGGTATGGCTACACCTTC.

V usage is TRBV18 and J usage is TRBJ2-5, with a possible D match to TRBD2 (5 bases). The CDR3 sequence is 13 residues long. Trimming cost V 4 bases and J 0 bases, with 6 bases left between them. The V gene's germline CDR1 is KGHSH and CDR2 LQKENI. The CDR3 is CASSLEDQETQYF. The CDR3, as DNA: TGTGCCAGCTCACTGGAGGACCAAGAGACCCAGTACTTC.

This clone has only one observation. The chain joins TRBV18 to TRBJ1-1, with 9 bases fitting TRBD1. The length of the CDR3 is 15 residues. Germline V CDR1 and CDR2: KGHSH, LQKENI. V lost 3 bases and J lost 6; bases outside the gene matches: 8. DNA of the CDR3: TGTGCCAGCTCACCTGGGACAGGGCCGGGCGCTGAAGCTTTCTTT. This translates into CASSPGTGPGAEAFF.

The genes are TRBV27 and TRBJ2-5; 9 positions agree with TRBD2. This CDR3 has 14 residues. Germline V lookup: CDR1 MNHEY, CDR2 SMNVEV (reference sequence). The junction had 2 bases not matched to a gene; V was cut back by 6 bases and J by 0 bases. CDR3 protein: CASRGLADQETQYF. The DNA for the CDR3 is TGTGCCAGCAGGGGACTAGCCGACCAAGAGACCCAGTACTTC.

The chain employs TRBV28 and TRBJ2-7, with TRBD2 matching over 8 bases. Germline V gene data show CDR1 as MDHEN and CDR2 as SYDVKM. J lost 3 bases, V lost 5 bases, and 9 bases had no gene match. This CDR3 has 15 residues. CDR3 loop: CASSPPGGLLYEQYF. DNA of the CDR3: TGTGCCAGCAGTCCCCCGGGGGGGCTCCTCTACGAGCAGTACTTC.

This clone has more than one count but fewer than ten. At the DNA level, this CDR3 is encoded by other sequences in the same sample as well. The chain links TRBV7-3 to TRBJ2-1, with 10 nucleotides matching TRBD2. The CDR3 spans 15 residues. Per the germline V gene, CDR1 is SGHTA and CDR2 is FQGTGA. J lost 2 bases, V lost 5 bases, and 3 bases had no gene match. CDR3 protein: CASSVSGRAYNEQFF. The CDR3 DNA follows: TGTGCCAGCAGCGTAAGCGGGAGGGCCTACAATGAGCAGTTCTTC.

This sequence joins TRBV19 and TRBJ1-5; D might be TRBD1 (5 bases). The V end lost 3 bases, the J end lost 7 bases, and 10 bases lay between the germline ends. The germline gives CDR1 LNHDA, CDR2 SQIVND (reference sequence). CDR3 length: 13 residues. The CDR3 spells CASSIEPGQPQHF. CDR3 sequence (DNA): TGTGCCAGTAGTATTGAGCCAGGGCAGCCCCAGCATTTT.

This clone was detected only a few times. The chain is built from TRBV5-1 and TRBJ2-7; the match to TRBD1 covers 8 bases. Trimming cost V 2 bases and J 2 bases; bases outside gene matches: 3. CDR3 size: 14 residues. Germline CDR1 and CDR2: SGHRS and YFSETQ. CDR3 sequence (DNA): TGCGCCAGCAGCTTCGGGACAGGTACCTACGAGCAGTACTTC. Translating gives CASSFGTGTYEQYF.

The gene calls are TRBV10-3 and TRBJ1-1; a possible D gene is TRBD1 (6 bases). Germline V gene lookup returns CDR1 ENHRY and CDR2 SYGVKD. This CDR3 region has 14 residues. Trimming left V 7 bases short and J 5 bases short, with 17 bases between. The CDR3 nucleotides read TGTGCCATCAAAACCGACAGGACCGGGACTGAAGCTTTCTTT. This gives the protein CAIKTDRTGTEAFF.

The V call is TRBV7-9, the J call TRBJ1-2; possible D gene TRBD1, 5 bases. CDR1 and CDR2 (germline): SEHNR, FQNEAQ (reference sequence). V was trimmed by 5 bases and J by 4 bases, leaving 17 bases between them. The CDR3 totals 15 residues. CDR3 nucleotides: TGTGCCAGCAGCAAATTCTTGACAGCCCCCTATGGCTACACCTTC. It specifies CASSKFLTAPYGYTF.

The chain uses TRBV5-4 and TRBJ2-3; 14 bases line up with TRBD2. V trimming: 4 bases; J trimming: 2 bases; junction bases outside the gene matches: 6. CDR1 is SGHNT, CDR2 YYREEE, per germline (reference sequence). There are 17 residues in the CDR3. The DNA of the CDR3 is TGTGCCAGCAGCACGGGACTAGCGGGAGTTGACACAGATACGCAGTATTTT. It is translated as CASSTGLAGVDTDTQYF.

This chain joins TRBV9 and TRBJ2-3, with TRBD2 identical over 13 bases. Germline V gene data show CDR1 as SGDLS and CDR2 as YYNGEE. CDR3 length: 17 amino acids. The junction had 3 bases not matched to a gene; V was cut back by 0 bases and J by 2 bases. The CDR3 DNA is TGTGCCAGCAGCGTAGGAGGACTAGCGGGGGTCACAGATACGCAGTATTTT. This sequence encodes CASSVGGLAGVTDTQYF.

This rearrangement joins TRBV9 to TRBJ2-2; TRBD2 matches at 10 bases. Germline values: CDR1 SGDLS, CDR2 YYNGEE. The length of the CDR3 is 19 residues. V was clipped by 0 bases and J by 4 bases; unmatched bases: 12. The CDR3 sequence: CASSVDWLAGDRGTGELFF. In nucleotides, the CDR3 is TGTGCCAGCAGCGTAGATTGGCTAGCGGGAGATCGGGGCACCGGGGAGCTGTTTTTT.

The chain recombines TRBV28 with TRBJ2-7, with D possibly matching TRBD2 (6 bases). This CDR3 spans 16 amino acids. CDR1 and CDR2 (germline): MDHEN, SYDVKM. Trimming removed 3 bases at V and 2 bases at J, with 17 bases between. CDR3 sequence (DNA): TGTGCCAGCAGTTTTCAACTAGCTAATTCTACCTACGAGCAGTACTTC. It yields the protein CASSFQLANSTYEQYF.